One sample yielded the 18 T cell receptor beta chains listed below, sequenced in a study of vaccination effects on CD4 cells after COVID-19 (dated by TCRdb to 2022 to 2024). After about 10 days of culture, CD4+ T cells were isolated with the EasySep CD4+ T cell isolation kit. Two doses of either the BNT162b2 or the mRNA-1273 mRNA SARS-CoV-2 vaccine were administered to participants. These TCRs are of unknown antigen specificity. The library was obtained by the immunoSEQ multiplex PCR assay. TCRdb mirrors the immuneACCESS table, restricted to in-frame sequences. Some clones are absent from its copies; in checked studies, under half trace to an unresolved V gene, and the reason for the others is unknown. The sample table records about 45,000 clones; approximately 72% of these occur just once. 9.5% to 10% of the sample lies in the top ten. Here the sequenced sample was CD4+ T cells from PBMCs cultured without peptide, taken after COVID-19 vaccination. These receptors were obtained from a human donor who received a COVID-19 vaccine.

This chain links TRBV7-9 with TRBJ2-7; 9 bases line up with TRBD2. Germline V gene sequence: CDR1 SEHNR, CDR2 FQNEAQ (reference sequence). This CDR3 is 15 amino acids long. The ends lost 2 bases at V and 6 bases at J; junction bases unmatched: 8. The CDR3 nucleotides read TGTGCCAGCAGCTTACCCCTAAGCGGGAGGAGCGAGCAGTACTTC. Translating it yields CASSLPLSGRSEQYF.

This chain connects TRBV27 to TRBJ2-5; 11 bases fit TRBD2. The CDR3 consists of 17 residues. Per the germline V gene, CDR1 is MNHEY and CDR2 is SMNVEV (reference sequence). With V trimmed by 4 bases and J by 1 base, 8 bases remained unmatched. CDR3 in DNA: TGTGCCAGCAGTTCGAAACTAGCGGGGGTACTCCAAGAGACCCAGTACTTC. As protein: CASSSKLAGVLQETQYF.

The chain has TRBV6-1 and TRBJ1-1; 7 nucleotides align to TRBD1. Per germline, CDR1 MNHNS and CDR2 SASEGT. After removal of 2 bases from V and 5 bases from J, the junction contained 5 bases not matched to a gene. This CDR3 has 14 amino acids. CDR3: CASSEQGGSTEAFF. CDR3 sequence (DNA): TGTGCCAGCAGTGAACAGGGGGGATCAACTGAAGCTTTCTTT.

This chain joins TRBV5-1 and TRBJ1-4; no definite D call. Trimming removed 2 bases at V and 13 bases at J, with 12 bases between. The germline V gene encodes CDR1 SGHRS and CDR2 YFSETQ. The CDR3 consists of 12 residues. The CDR3 sequence: CASSFGPSRLFF. CDR3 bases: TGCGCCAGCAGCTTCGGACCGTCCCGACTGTTTTTT.

The rearrangement joins TRBV12-3 or TRBV12-4 to TRBJ1-5; D gene unclear. Trimming left V 4 bases short and J 7 bases short, with 8 bases between. This CDR3 comprises 12 residues. The CDR3 DNA reads TGTGCCAGCAGTTGGGAGGACCAGCCCCAGCATTTT. Protein product: CASSWEDQPQHF.

The chain uses TRBV29-1 and TRBJ2-3; D assignment may be TRBD1 or TRBD2 (6 bases each). This CDR3 region has 15 residues. V was clipped by 3 bases and J by 3 bases, with 16 bases between them. CDR1 is SQVTM and CDR2 is ANQGSEA in the germline V gene. CDR3 nucleotide sequence: TGCAGCGTTGATATGCTAACAGGGAGGACAGATACGCAGTATTTT. This sequence encodes CSVDMLTGRTDTQYF.

This chain links TRBV6-2 or TRBV6-3 with TRBJ1-2; TRBD1 matches at 8 bases. Trimming took 0 bases from V and 1 from J; bases not matched to a gene: 10. Germline assignment: CDR1 MNHEY and CDR2 SVGEGT. The CDR3 is 18 residues long. The CDR3 DNA reads as TGTGCCAGCAGTTACTCGACTCGGACAGGGAAGGTTAACTATGGCTACACCTTC. Translated: CASSYSTRTGKVNYGYTF.

The chain combines TRBV6-5 with TRBJ1-6; TRBD1 might be the D (6 bases). Trimming took off 7 bases at V and 10 bases at J, with 20 bases between the two ends. This CDR3 contains 15 residues. CDR1 and CDR2 from the germline V gene are MNHEY and SVGAGI. The CDR3 loop is CASTSRTGLGSPLHF. The CDR3 DNA reads as TGTGCCAGCACCTCCAGAACAGGGTTAGGATCACCCCTCCACTTT.

This chain links TRBV18 with TRBJ1-5; 7 nucleotides agree with TRBD1. The germline V gene has CDR1 KGHSH and CDR2 LQKENI. The V and J ends lost 4 bases and 0 bases, in that order; junction bases with no gene match: 6. The CDR3 contains 16 residues. The CDR3 DNA is TGTGCCAGCTCACAAAACGACAGGGCTAGCAATCAGCCCCAGCATTTT. Translation: CASSQNDRASNQPQHF. The entire variable domain, with the rest obtained from reference TRBV18 and TRBJ1-5, is as follows: NAGVMQNPRHLVRRRGQEARLRCSPMKGHSHVYWYRQLPEEGLKFMVYLQKENIIDESGMPKERFSAEFPKEGPSILRIQQVVRGDSAAYFCASSQNDRASNQPQHFGDGTRLSIL.

This chain uses TRBV19 with TRBJ1-2, with D possibly being TRBD1 (6 bases). Germline loops: CDR1 LNHDA, CDR2 SQIVND (reference sequence). The CDR3 runs to 13 residues. V was shortened by 6 bases and J by 9 bases, with 17 bases between the two germline ends. CDR3: CASSAKAGESYTF. The CDR3 DNA reads TGTGCCAGTAGCGCAAAGGCAGGGGAAAGCTACACCTTC.

The V and J genes are TRBV7-9 and TRBJ2-7; D not certain. Germline lookup yields CDR1 SEHNR and CDR2 FQNEAQ (reference sequence). The CDR3 consists of 16 residues. Trimming took off 2 bases at V and 0 bases at J, with 14 bases between the two ends. CDR3 nucleotides: TGTGCCAGCAGCTTAAACACGGCGCTTAGCTCCTACGAGCAGTACTTC. It encodes CASSLNTALSSYEQYF.

V usage is TRBV5-4 and J usage is TRBJ1-6, with 12 bases lining up with TRBD1. The germline V gene encodes CDR1 SGHNT and CDR2 YYREEE (reference sequence). Trimming took 4 bases from V and 7 from J; bases not matched to a gene: 12. The CDR3 runs 18 residues. DNA of the CDR3: TGTGCCAGCAGCGCCGGGACAGGGGGCGCTTACAGGAATTCACCCCTCCACTTT. Encoded protein: CASSAGTGGAYRNSPLHF. Drawing the rest from reference TRBV5-4 and TRBJ1-6, the complete variable domain is ETGVTQSPTHLIKTRGQQVTLRCSSQSGHNTVSWYQQALGQGPQFIFQYYREEENGRGNFPPRFSGLQFPNYSSELNVNALELDDSALYLCASSAGTGGAYRNSPLHFGNGTRLTVT.

The gene calls are TRBV7-2 and TRBJ1-2; D is possibly TRBD1 (6 bases). Trimming removed 2 bases from V and 7 bases from J, with 11 bases in between. Germline CDR1 and CDR2: SGHTA and FQGNSA. The CDR3 length is 13 residues. CDR3 DNA: TGTGCCAGCAGCTTACCACAGGGACGTGGCTACACCTTC. It specifies CASSLPQGRGYTF.

V is TRBV25-1 and J is TRBJ1-2; tentative D call: TRBD1 (6 bases). Germline CDR1 reads MGHDK; CDR2 reads SYGVNS. CDR3 length: 16 residues. V was cut by 3 bases and J by 3 bases, with 17 bases left in between. This CDR3 is CASSDRGTPTHYGYTF. CDR3 bases: TGTGCCAGCAGTGACAGGGGAACTCCAACTCACTATGGCTACACCTTC.

The genes are TRBV10-3 and TRBJ2-6; no clear D gene. The CDR3 length is 14 residues. Germline values: CDR1 ENHRY, CDR2 SYGVKD. The germline V and J ends were trimmed by 3 bases and 2 bases, with 5 bases remaining between them. CDR3 in DNA: TGTGCCATCAGTGACGGGCCTGGGGCCAACGTCCTGACTTTC. Residues: CAISDGPGANVLTF.

The CDR3 spells CASGLVLGQGAGNEQFF. In DNA form, the CDR3 reads TGTGCTAGTGGTTTGGTACTTGGACAGGGGGCAGGCAATGAGCAGTTCTTC. The chain is built from TRBV12-5 and TRBJ2-1, with TRBD1 matching over 11 bases. Trimming at V came to 0 bases and at J to 6 bases, leaving 7 bases not matched to a gene. The CDR3 length is 17 residues. Germline V gives CDR1 LGHNT, CDR2 FRNRAP.

This clone appeared a few times. The chain recombines TRBV29-1 with TRBJ2-7, with unresolved D. The germline V gene has CDR1 SQVTM and CDR2 ANQGSEA. The CDR3 extends over 13 amino acids. V lost 0 bases, J lost 2 bases, and 8 bases lay in between. CDR3 DNA sequence: TGCAGCGTTGAAGACGGCAGAACCTACGAGCAGTACTTC. Protein sequence: CSVEDGRTYEQYF.

This clone was found a few times. The chain is built from TRBV5-1 and TRBJ2-3; TRBD2 might be the D (5 bases). The CDR3 has 16 amino acids. Germline CDR1 reads SGHRS; CDR2 reads YFSETQ. V lost 5 bases to trimming and J lost 4 bases, with 20 bases between them. The CDR3 sequence: CASSQQGGFQSDTQYF. The CDR3 nucleotides read TGCGCCAGCAGTCAGCAAGGAGGCTTTCAATCAGATACGCAGTATTTT.